The 8 T cell receptor beta chains listed next were all sequenced from one sample in a study of blood T cell repertoires in COVID-19 (TCRdb year 2020). The method was the immunoSEQ multiplex PCR assay. Drawn from immuneACCESS, this table holds only the in-frame rearrangements with V and J called that TCRdb kept. Clones are partly lost; checked studies trace under half to an unresolved V gene and leave the rest unexplained. This sample is represented by some 98,000 clones; 70% to 85% of them were singletons. 25% of the sample goes to the ten largest clones. Material: peripheral blood. The receptors derive from a man in his 60s with acute or convalescent COVID-19.

V usage is TRBV29-1 and J usage is TRBJ1-1; the D gene is possibly TRBD1 (6 bases). The CDR3 loop spans 12 amino acids. Trimming shortened V by 7 bases and J by 3 bases, and 12 bases separated the two germline ends. Germline V gene data show CDR1 as SQVTM and CDR2 as ANQGSEA. CDR3 residues: CSAAGGYTEAFF. Written as DNA, the CDR3 is TGCAGCGCGGCGGGGGGCTACACTGAAGCTTTCTTT.

This chain uses TRBV24-1 with TRBJ1-4; the match to TRBD1 covers 9 bases. The CDR3 runs to 14 residues. Germline V gives CDR1 KGHDR, CDR2 SFDVKD. Losses at the gene ends were 8 bases for V and 6 bases for J; bases not matched to a gene: 6. CDR3 region: CATTPGQGDEKLFF. The CDR3 bases are TGTGCCACCACCCCGGGACAGGGAGATGAAAAACTGTTTTTT.

The rearrangement uses TRBV27 and TRBJ1-2; a weak D match, TRBD1 (5 bases). The CDR3 has 13 amino acids. Trimming took 5 bases from V and 4 from J, leaving 11 bases between them. Germline V gene sequence: CDR1 MNHEY, CDR2 SMNVEV (reference sequence). The CDR3 region has the DNA TGTGCCAGCAGTCACAGACAGAGCTATGGCTACACCTTC. As protein: CASSHRQSYGYTF.

The gene calls are TRBV28 and TRBJ1-3, with D uncertain. Germline V gene sequence: CDR1 MDHEN, CDR2 SYDVKM. The V end was cut by 7 bases, the J end by 0 bases, with 7 bases between. The CDR3 is made up of 13 amino acids. As DNA, the CDR3 is TGTGCCAGCATACTTCGCTCTGGAAACACCATATATTTT. It yields the protein CASILRSGNTIYF.

The V and J genes are TRBV19 and TRBJ2-7, with TRBD1 matching over 7 bases. V lost 7 bases to trimming and J lost 2 bases; unmatched junction nucleotides: 5. This CDR3 spans 13 amino acids. Germline V gene data show CDR1 as LNHDA and CDR2 as SQIVND (reference sequence). DNA for the CDR3: TGTGCCAGTAACCGGGACAGTACCTACGAGCAGTACGTC. Its protein is CASNRDSTYEQYV.

This chain links TRBV7-3 with TRBJ2-1; 8 bases map to TRBD2. Germline assignment: CDR1 SGHTA and CDR2 FQGTGA. With 5 bases clipped from V and 7 bases from J, the junction kept 10 bases outside the gene matches. The CDR3 is 15 amino acids. The CDR3 sequence is CASSAQPGLGNEQFF. The CDR3 DNA reads TGTGCCAGCAGCGCCCAACCGGGACTAGGTAATGAGCAGTTCTTC.

The chain employs TRBV7-2 and TRBJ2-5, with TRBD2 identical over 9 bases. In germline, CDR1 is SGHTA, CDR2 FQGNSA. With 0 bases clipped from V and 4 bases from J, the junction kept 6 bases outside the gene matches. The CDR3 is made up of 16 amino acids. The CDR3 bases are TGTGCCAGCAGCTTAGCGGCGGGGGGGGCTGGAGAGACCCAGTACTTC. This gives the protein CASSLAAGGAGETQYF. The whole variable domain, remainder taken from reference TRBV7-2 and TRBJ2-5, is GAGVSQSPSNKVTEKGKDVELRCDPISGHTALYWYRQSLGQGLEFLIYFQGNSAPDKSGLPSDRFSAERTGGSVSTLTIQRTQQEDSAVYLCASSLAAGGAGETQYFGPGTRLLVL.

The V and J genes are TRBV3-1 (or the pseudogene TRBV3-2) and TRBJ2-1; TRBD1 might be the D (6 bases). Germline V gene lookup returns CDR1 LGHDT and CDR2 YNNKEL (reference sequence). The CDR3 loop spans 16 amino acids. Between the trimmed V and J ends, which lost 1 base and 0 bases, there was a span of 10 bases. The CDR3 bases are TGTGCCAGCAGCCAAGCCACAGGGAGCTCCTACAATGAGCAGTTCTTC. Amino acid sequence: CASSQATGSSYNEQFF.